The 24 T cell receptor beta chains given below trace back to one sample, sequenced in a study of blood T cell repertoires in COVID-19. Sequencing used immunoSEQ multiplex PCR; TCRdb keeps in-frame clones, though not all of them. The profile shows 100,000 or so clones, about 85% of them singletons. The source material was peripheral blood. The receptor set was obtained from a human donor in a cohort sampled during active COVID-19.

Here the CDR3 reads CASSPGQVLDTEAFF. The CDR3 DNA reads TGTGCCAGCTCACCGGGACAGGTACTAGACACTGAAGCTTTCTTT. V gene TRBV18 combines with J gene TRBJ1-1; 8 nucleotides align to TRBD1. The ends lost 3 bases at V and 3 bases at J; junction bases unmatched: 6. The V gene's germline CDR1 is KGHSH and CDR2 LQKENI. The CDR3 has 15 amino acids.

This clone was seen a handful of times. The gene calls are TRBV6-5 and TRBJ1-3; TRBD1 matches 7 bases. V shed 7 bases and J 3 bases; nucleotides not matched to a gene: 9. The CDR3 is 15 amino acids. The germline V gene has CDR1 MNHEY and CDR2 SVGAGI. The CDR3 sequence: CASTRQGKDGNTIYF. The CDR3 DNA follows: TGTGCCAGCACCCGACAGGGAAAGGATGGAAACACCATATATTTT.

This clone has just a few counts. The chain links TRBV6-6 to TRBJ1-5; the D gene is possibly TRBD1 (5 bases). V dropped 0 bases and J dropped 3 bases, with 12 bases sitting between them. The CDR3 sequence is 16 residues long. CDR1 MNHNY and CDR2 SVGAGI come from the germline V gene (reference sequence). The CDR3 spells CASSYSWSQDNQPQHF. The CDR3 nucleotides are TGTGCCAGCAGTTACTCATGGTCACAGGACAATCAGCCCCAGCATTTT.

V and J are TRBV6-6 and TRBJ1-1, with D hard to call. Trimming pared 0 bases from V and 3 bases from J, leaving 14 bases between. Per germline, CDR1 MNHNY and CDR2 SVGAGI (reference sequence). The CDR3 extends over 16 amino acids. The CDR3 nucleotides are TGTGCCAGCAGTTACTCGAGGGTTATCATGGACACTGAAGCTTTCTTT. It codes for CASSYSRVIMDTEAFF.

The V and J genes are TRBV5-1 and TRBJ2-1; 10 nucleotides match TRBD1. V shed 5 bases and J 6 bases; nucleotides not matched to a gene: 8. The CDR3 is 15 residues long. Germline loops: CDR1 SGHRS, CDR2 YFSETQ. CDR3 bases: TGCGCCAGCAGGACCGTCGGGACAGGGGTCAATGAGCAGTTCTTC. Protein: CASRTVGTGVNEQFF.

This chain uses TRBV12-3 or TRBV12-4 with TRBJ1-5; D uncertain. Trimming stripped 0 bases from V and 6 bases from J, with 6 bases between. CDR3 length: 13 amino acids. The CDR3 loop reads CASSLARGQPQHF. CDR3 nucleotides: TGTGCCAGCAGTTTAGCTCGGGGTCAGCCCCAGCATTTT.

This clone was seen repeatedly, ten times or more. The chain carries TRBV5-3 and TRBJ1-5, with a tentative D call TRBD1 (5 bases). TRBV5-3 is treated as an ORF (open reading frame) with a function not yet certain. The CDR3 totals 18 residues. The V gene lost 4 bases and the J gene lost 0 bases, with 20 bases spanning the gap. CDR3 sequence: CARSGCAGVKHSNQPQHF. The CDR3, as DNA: TGTGCCAGAAGCGGGTGCGCGGGGGTTAAACATAGCAATCAGCCCCAGCATTTT.

The gene calls are TRBV4-1 and TRBJ2-7; D is ambiguous. Germline V CDR1 and CDR2: MGHRA, YSYEKL. Trimming removed 5 bases at V and 4 bases at J, with 12 bases between. The CDR3 contains 13 residues. CDR3 in amino acids: CASSFGRGYEQYF. CDR3 nucleotides: TGCGCCAGCAGCTTTGGCAGAGGTTACGAGCAGTACTTC.

This clone was seen repeatedly, ten times or more. Other DNA sequences from this sample encode an identical CDR3 as well. CDR3 in amino acids: CASSLTGNTEAFF. CDR3 sequence (DNA): TGTGCCAGCAGCCTGACAGGGAACACTGAAGCTTTCTTT. The chain employs TRBV6-4 and TRBJ1-1; a possible D gene is TRBD1 (6 bases). V was shortened by 6 bases and J by 1 base, with 9 bases between the two germline ends. The germline V gene encodes CDR1 MRHNA and CDR2 SNTAGT. The CDR3 has 13 amino acids.

The chain joins TRBV27 to TRBJ2-1, with D possibly matching TRBD2 (5 bases). The length of the CDR3 is 16 residues. Trimming left V 3 bases short and J 8 bases short, with 20 bases between. Germline V gene sequence: CDR1 MNHEY, CDR2 SMNVEV (reference sequence). The CDR3 bases are TGTGCCAGCAGTTTCCGGTGGCAGCAACTCGGGGATGAGCAGTTCTTC. Encoded protein: CASSFRWQQLGDEQFF.

This chain uses TRBV12-5 with TRBJ2-5; 8 bases are shared with TRBD2. The CDR3 totals 14 residues. Germline V gene data show CDR1 as LGHNT and CDR2 as FRNRAP. The ends lost 9 bases at V and 3 bases at J; junction bases unmatched: 9. CDR3 protein: CARDLRGGKETQYF. DNA for the CDR3: TGTGCTAGGGACTTGCGCGGGGGGAAAGAGACCCAGTACTTC.

The chain employs TRBV18 and TRBJ2-3; 7 bases are shared with TRBD1. V was clipped by 0 bases and J by 3 bases; unmatched bases: 6. Germline V gene data show CDR1 as KGHSH and CDR2 as LQKENI. This CDR3 comprises 16 residues. The chain's CDR3 is CASSPPGTVVTDTQYF. The CDR3 bases are TGTGCCAGCTCACCACCCGGGACAGTGGTTACAGATACGCAGTATTTT.

The chain joins TRBV19 to TRBJ2-3; D might be TRBD2 (5 bases). This CDR3 region has 13 residues. Trimming took 3 bases from V and 6 from J, leaving 10 bases between them. The V gene's germline CDR1 is LNHDA and CDR2 SQIVND (reference sequence). The CDR3 spells CASSIRTFDTQYF. CDR3 nucleotide sequence: TGTGCCAGTAGTATCCGGACTTTCGATACGCAGTATTTT.

The genes are TRBV10-3 and TRBJ2-1, with 9 bases that match TRBD2. The CDR3 totals 14 residues. V shed 7 bases and J 1 base; nucleotides not matched to a gene: 2. CDR1 ENHRY and CDR2 SYGVKD come from the germline V gene. The CDR3 DNA is TGTGCCATCACAACTAGCGGGTCCTACAATGAGCAGTTCTTC. Translation gives CAITTSGSYNEQFF.

This chain links TRBV28 with TRBJ1-3; tentative D call: TRBD1 (5 bases). Germline loops: CDR1 MDHEN, CDR2 SYDVKM. The CDR3 is 15 residues long. V shed 7 bases and J shed 9 bases, with 22 bases lying between them. The CDR3 region is CASTLRRGTGSTIYF. The CDR3, as DNA: TGTGCCAGCACCCTCAGGCGGGGGACCGGGAGCACCATATATTTT.

The V gene is TRBV11-1, the J gene TRBJ1-1, with no clear D. Trimming stripped 2 bases from V and 0 bases from J, with 7 bases between. The germline V gene has CDR1 SGHAT and CDR2 FQDESV (reference sequence). This CDR3 contains 14 residues. The CDR3 spells CASSLSQMNTEAFF. The CDR3 DNA sequence: TGTGCCAGCAGCTTATCCCAGATGAACACTGAAGCTTTCTTT.

V usage is TRBV5-1 and J usage is TRBJ2-5, with 9 bases lining up with TRBD2. This CDR3 is built from 15 residues. Germline CDR1 and CDR2: SGHRS and YFSETQ. The junction had 8 bases not matched to a gene; V was cut back by 7 bases and J by 1 base. CDR3 region: CASGAAGGLQETQYF. DNA for the CDR3: TGCGCCAGCGGGGCGGCGGGAGGGCTCCAAGAGACCCAGTACTTC.

V and J are TRBV7-7 and TRBJ2-1, with 7 bases matching TRBD1. With 6 bases clipped from V and 0 bases from J, the junction kept 5 bases outside the gene matches. In germline, CDR1 is SSHAT, CDR2 FNYEAQ (reference sequence). The CDR3 sequence is 15 residues long. The DNA for the CDR3 is TGTGCCAGCAGTCGAGGACAGGCCTCCTACAATGAGCAGTTCTTC. Translating gives CASSRGQASYNEQFF.

The chain uses TRBV24-1 and TRBJ1-2; perhaps TRBD1 as D (5 bases). This CDR3 region has 14 residues. CDR1 is KGHDR, CDR2 SFDVKD, per germline. V lost 4 bases, J lost 7 bases, and 15 bases lay in between. CDR3 bases: TGTGCCACCAGTGAGGAGGGGAGCCTATGTGGCTACACCTTC. This sequence encodes CATSEEGSLCGYTF.

The V and J genes are TRBV5-5 and TRBJ1-2, with TRBD1 identical over 9 bases. From germline, CDR1 is SGHKS and CDR2 YYEKEE (reference sequence). There are 13 residues in the CDR3. J gave up 4 bases and V 4 bases, and 2 bases lay outside the gene matches. In DNA, the CDR3 is TGTGCCAGCAGCCAACAGGGGGCCTATGGCTACACCTTC. Translating it yields CASSQQGAYGYTF.

There are a few counts of this clone. The J gene is TRBJ2-7, the V gene TRBV2, with 7 positions matching TRBD1. This CDR3 has 14 amino acids. Germline V gene data show CDR1 as SNHLY and CDR2 as FYNNEI. Trimming at V came to 7 bases and at J to 0 bases, leaving 6 bases not matched to a gene. The CDR3 is CASTRTGASYEQYF. In DNA, the CDR3 is TGTGCCAGCACCCGGACAGGAGCCTCCTACGAGCAGTACTTC.

This chain connects TRBV28 to TRBJ1-5; no reliable D call. This CDR3 is 13 amino acids long. V was shortened by 6 bases and J by 3 bases, with 9 bases between the two germline ends. CDR1 MDHEN and CDR2 SYDVKM come from the germline V gene. CDR3 in amino acids: CASRPGANQPQHF. For the CDR3, the DNA is TGTGCCAGCAGGCCGGGAGCCAATCAGCCCCAGCATTTT.

The chain links TRBV5-1 to TRBJ1-2; 10 positions match TRBD1. Germline assignment: CDR1 SGHRS and CDR2 YFSETQ. V gave up 4 bases and J gave up 7 bases; unmatched junction bases: 7. The CDR3 has 14 amino acids. The CDR3 sequence is CASSPGTGAIGYTF. For the CDR3, the DNA is TGCGCCAGCAGCCCCGGGACAGGGGCCATTGGCTACACCTTC.

The rearrangement joins TRBV28 to TRBJ1-5; no clear D. CDR1 is MDHEN, CDR2 SYDVKM, per germline. V lost 6 bases and J lost 1, with 10 bases in between. This CDR3 region has 14 residues. CDR3 in amino acids: CASRPPASNQPQHF. In nucleotides, the CDR3 is TGTGCCAGCAGACCCCCAGCGAGCAATCAGCCCCAGCATTTT.